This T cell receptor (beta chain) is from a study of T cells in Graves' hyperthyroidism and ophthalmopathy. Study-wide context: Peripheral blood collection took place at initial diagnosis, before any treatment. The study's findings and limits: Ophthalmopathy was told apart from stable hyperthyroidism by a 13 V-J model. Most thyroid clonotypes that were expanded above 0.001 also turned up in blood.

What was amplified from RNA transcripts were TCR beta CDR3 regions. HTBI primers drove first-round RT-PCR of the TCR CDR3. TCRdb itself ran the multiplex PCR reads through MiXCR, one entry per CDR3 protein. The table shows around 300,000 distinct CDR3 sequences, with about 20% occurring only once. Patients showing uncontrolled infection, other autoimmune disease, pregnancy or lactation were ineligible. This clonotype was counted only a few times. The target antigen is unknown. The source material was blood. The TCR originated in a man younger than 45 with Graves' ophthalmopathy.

The CDR3 nucleotides are TGTGCCAGCAGTCCTGACAGGTACCGCTCCTACGAGCAGTACTTC. This sequence encodes CASSPDRYRSYEQYF. The J gene is TRBJ2-7, the V gene TRBV28; TRBD1 is a possible D gene (6 bases). The CDR3 consists of 15 residues. CDR1 is MDHEN, CDR2 SYDVKM, per germline. Deletions cut 5 bases from V and 0 bases from J, with 14 bases between.